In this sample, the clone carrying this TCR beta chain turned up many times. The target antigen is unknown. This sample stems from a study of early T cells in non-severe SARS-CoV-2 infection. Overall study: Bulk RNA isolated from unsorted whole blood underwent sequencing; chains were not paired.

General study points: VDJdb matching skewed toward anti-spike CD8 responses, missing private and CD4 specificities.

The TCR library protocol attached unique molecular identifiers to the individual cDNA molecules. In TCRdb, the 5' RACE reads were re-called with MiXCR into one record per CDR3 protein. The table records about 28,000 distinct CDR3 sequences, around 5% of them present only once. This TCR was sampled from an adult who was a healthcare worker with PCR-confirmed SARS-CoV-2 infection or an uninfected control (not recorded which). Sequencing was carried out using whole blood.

In nucleotides, the CDR3 is TGTGCCAGCAGTTACTCGATAGGACAGGGAGTCAATGAGCAGTTCTTC. Its translation: CASSYSIGQGVNEQFF. The V and J genes are TRBV6-6 and TRBJ2-1; 8 positions agree with TRBD1. From germline, CDR1 is MNHNY and CDR2 SVGAGI (reference sequence). The CDR3 has 16 amino acids. The ends lost 0 bases at V and 6 bases at J; junction bases unmatched: 7.